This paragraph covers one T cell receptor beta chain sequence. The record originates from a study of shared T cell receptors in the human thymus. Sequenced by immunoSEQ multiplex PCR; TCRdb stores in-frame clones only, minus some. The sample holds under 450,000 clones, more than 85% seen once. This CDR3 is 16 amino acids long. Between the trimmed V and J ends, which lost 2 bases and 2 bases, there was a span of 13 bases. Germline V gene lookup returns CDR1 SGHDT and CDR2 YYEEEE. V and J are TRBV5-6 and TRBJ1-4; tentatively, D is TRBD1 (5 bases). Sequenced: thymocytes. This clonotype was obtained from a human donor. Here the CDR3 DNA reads TGTGCCAGCAGCTTAACCCGGGGGTACACTAATGAAAAACTGTTTTTT. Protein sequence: CASSLTRGYTNEKLFF.